This T cell receptor (beta chain) came from a study of cytomegalovirus exposure and HLA in healthy donors. Findings and limits, study-wide: A later analysis, which compared TCR beta chains of equal frequency, found the HLA-associated ones more clonally expanded. The study had only CMV serostatus as immune exposure information.

Germline values: CDR1 GTSNPN, CDR2 SVGIG (reference sequence). The CDR3 runs to 17 residues. J was trimmed by 7 bases and V by 3 bases; bases with no gene match: 16. Note on this clone: Its antigen remains unidentified.

13 Jbeta primers and 60 Vbeta primers were used for the PCR. Here immunoSEQ multiplex PCR was the method, and the copy in TCRdb shows in-frame clones only, minus some. The table records about 180,000 clones, around 77% of them present only once. The gene calls are TRBV30 and TRBJ2-2; 8 nucleotides align to TRBD2. Sequencing was done on a sample of PBMCs. This sequence was found in a man aged 60 to 75 in good health and CMV-seronegative. For the CDR3, the DNA is TGTGCCTGGAGGGGGGGCACTCCGGGAGGGCCGGGCGGGGAGCTGTTTTTT. Residues: CAWRGGTPGGPGGELFF.